The 24 T cell receptor beta chains presented below share a single source sample, sequenced in a study of CD8+CD57+ T cells in acquired aplastic anemia. The use of genomic DNA as template underpinned the TCR beta VDJ and CDR3 profiling. TCRdb itself ran the reads through MiXCR, one entry per CDR3 protein. The sample holds 150,000 to 200,000 distinct CDR3 sequences, around 40% seen once. Material for sequencing was sorted CD4+, CD8+, or CD8+CD57+ T cells (not recorded which) from PBMCs. Every receptor here comes from a human donor in good health.

This clonotype turned up a few times. The V and J genes are TRBV29-1 and TRBJ2-1; D uncertain. Trimming left V 3 bases short and J 9 bases short, with 9 bases between. This CDR3 region has 11 residues. Germline loops: CDR1 SQVTM, CDR2 ANQGSEA. The CDR3 region has the DNA TGCAGCGTTGAGGATCCGCGTGAGCAGTTCTTC. This codes for CSVEDPREQFF.

This clonotype was counted ten times or more. The genes are TRBV12-3 or TRBV12-4 and TRBJ1-1; D is undetermined. The CDR3 has 13 amino acids. V was cut by 6 bases and J by 1 base, with 9 bases left in between. The CDR3 sequence is CASSWTENTEAFF. The DNA of the CDR3 is TGTGCCAGCAGCTGGACGGAGAACACTGAAGCTTTCTTT.

This clonotype has ten or more counts. This chain connects TRBV5-1 to TRBJ2-1; D is possibly TRBD2 (7 bases). Germline values: CDR1 SGHRS, CDR2 YFSETQ. This CDR3 is 15 amino acids long. V was clipped by 4 bases and J by 2 bases, with 13 bases between them. The CDR3 protein is CASSLGGGAYNEQFF. CDR3 DNA: TGCGCCAGCAGCCTCGGAGGGGGGGCCTACAATGAGCAGTTCTTC.

This clonotype has at least ten counts. The CDR3 protein is CASSMRNTRESNSPLHF. CDR3 DNA: TGCGCCAGCAGCATGCGCAATACCCGGGAATCCAATTCACCCCTCCACTTT. The V gene is TRBV5-1, the J gene TRBJ1-6; D not certain. Trimming shortened V by 4 bases and J by 7 bases, and 21 bases separated the two germline ends. This CDR3 region has 17 residues. Germline V gene sequence: CDR1 SGHRS, CDR2 YFSETQ.

Only a few counts were recorded for this clonotype. This chain joins TRBV5-4 and TRBJ2-5; TRBD2 matches 9 bases. This CDR3 has 14 residues. The J segment lost 1 base and the V segment lost 4 bases, leaving 2 bases of the junction unmatched. CDR1 and CDR2 (germline): SGHNT, YYREEE (reference sequence). CDR3 residues: CASSLGLAQETQYF. The CDR3 nucleotides read TGTGCCAGCAGCCTGGGACTAGCCCAAGAGACCCAGTACTTC.

This clonotype was recorded many times. The chain joins TRBV10-3 to TRBJ2-2, with TRBD2 as a possible D gene (6 bases). CDR3 length equals 15 residues. The V gene's germline CDR1 is ENHRY and CDR2 SYGVKD. Deletions cut 4 bases from V and 7 bases from J, with 16 bases between. The CDR3, as DNA: TGTGCCATCAGTGGACTTCTAAGGGGAGGCGGGGAGCTGTTTTTT. Translating gives CAISGLLRGGGELFF.

The chain employs TRBV11-2 and TRBJ2-7; 9 bases fit TRBD2. Germline V gene sequence: CDR1 SGHAT, CDR2 FQNNGV. J was trimmed by 5 bases and V by 6 bases; bases with no gene match: 14. The CDR3 is 16 amino acids. CDR3 sequence: CASSEGSGRGLDEQYF. CDR3 DNA sequence: TGTGCCAGCAGTGAAGGTAGCGGGAGAGGCCTGGACGAGCAGTACTTC.

V usage is TRBV10-3 and J usage is TRBJ1-5, with a possible D match to TRBD1 (5 bases). In germline, CDR1 is ENHRY, CDR2 SYGVKD. This CDR3 is 15 amino acids long. The germline V and J ends were trimmed by 4 bases and 3 bases, with 13 bases remaining between them. Here the CDR3 DNA reads TGTGCCATCAGTGCTCGGGACCAGAACAATCAGCCCCAGCATTTT. This sequence encodes CAISARDQNNQPQHF.

The chain couples TRBV7-2 to TRBJ2-3, with D possibly TRBD1 on 5 matching bases. The CDR3 loop spans 15 amino acids. Germline CDR1 and CDR2: SGHTA and FQGNSA. V was pared by 0 bases and J by 1 base, with 8 bases between. The CDR3 DNA is TGTGCCAGCAGCTTAGCGGGGCTCCGCACAGATACGCAGTATTTT. Amino acid sequence: CASSLAGLRTDTQYF.

The table lists this clonotype with many counts. The chain joins TRBV11-2 to TRBJ2-7, with 8 bases lining up with TRBD1. Germline V gene data show CDR1 as SGHAT and CDR2 as FQNNGV. V was clipped by 8 bases and J by 3 bases; unmatched bases: 6. CDR3 length equals 13 residues. For the CDR3, the DNA is TGTGCCAGCGGGACAGGCCCCCTCTACGAGCAGTACTTC. This codes for CASGTGPLYEQYF.

The chain couples TRBV24-1 to TRBJ2-2, with 8 bases lining up with TRBD1. V dropped 4 bases and J dropped 4; count of bases not matched to a gene: 16. CDR1 is KGHDR and CDR2 is SFDVKD in the germline V gene. The length of the CDR3 is 19 residues. Written as DNA, the CDR3 is TGTGCCACCAGTGACCAACCCGGACAGGGCCGTAGGAGCACCGGGGAGCTGTTTTTT. Translation: CATSDQPGQGRRSTGELFF.

This clonotype was found a few times. This rearrangement joins TRBV28 to TRBJ2-3; 8 positions match TRBD2. Germline V gene lookup returns CDR1 MDHEN and CDR2 SYDVKM. V lost 9 bases to trimming and J lost 0 bases; unmatched junction nucleotides: 2. The CDR3 is 13 residues long. CDR3 sequence reads: CASGLASTDTQYF. DNA of the CDR3: TGTGCCAGTGGACTAGCAAGCACAGATACGCAGTATTTT.

This clonotype was observed many times. This chain links TRBV7-2 with TRBJ1-2; D is undetermined. This CDR3 comprises 12 residues. Germline assignment: CDR1 SGHTA and CDR2 FQGNSA. V dropped 0 bases and J dropped 8 bases, with 7 bases sitting between them. The CDR3 DNA is TGTGCCAGCAGCTTAGCTGGGGTAGGCTACACCTTC. Its protein is CASSLAGVGYTF. Full variable domain (rest looked up from reference TRBV7-2 and TRBJ1-2): GAGVSQSPSNKVTEKGKDVELRCDPISGHTALYWYRQSLGQGLEFLIYFQGNSAPDKSGLPSDRFSAERTGGSVSTLTIQRTQQEDSAVYLCASSLAGVGYTFGSGTRLTVV.

This clonotype is a singleton in its sample. The chain joins TRBV12-3 or TRBV12-4 to TRBJ1-5; TRBD1 matches 9 bases. With 2 bases clipped from V and 4 bases from J, the junction kept 3 bases outside the gene matches. CDR3 size: 15 residues. CDR3 region: CASSLRDRDNQPQHF. CDR3 bases: TGTGCCAGCAGTTTACGGGACAGGGATAATCAGCCCCAGCATTTT.

J is TRBJ2-7 and V is TRBV25-1, with 8 positions matching TRBD1. The germline gives CDR1 MGHDK, CDR2 SYGVNS. V lost 6 bases and J lost 3; bases outside the gene matches: 13. CDR3 length equals 16 residues. The CDR3 is CASRSHPGQEGYEQYF. The CDR3 nucleotides are TGTGCCAGCAGATCCCACCCGGGACAGGAGGGCTACGAGCAGTACTTC.

The rearrangement joins TRBV14 to TRBJ2-3; 8 bases fit TRBD2. CDR1 and CDR2 from the germline V gene are SGHDN and FVKESK. Germline trimming cut 3 bases from V and 1 base from J; bases unmatched to any gene: 3. CDR3 size: 15 residues. CDR3: CASSQAGLGTDTQYF. CDR3 nucleotide sequence: TGTGCCAGCAGCCAGGCGGGACTAGGCACAGATACGCAGTATTTT.

This clonotype occurred many times. Here the CDR3 DNA reads TGTGCCAGCAGTGAAGAACTTCAGCCCCAGCATTTT. It codes for CASSEELQPQHF. The V and J genes are TRBV2 and TRBJ1-5; D uncertain. CDR3 length equals 12 residues. Looked up from germline, CDR1 is SNHLY and CDR2 is FYNNEI. The ends were cut back, 1 base at V and 6 bases at J, with 4 bases in the middle.

This clonotype has at least ten counts. The chain uses TRBV7-2 and TRBJ2-7; possibly TRBD1 for D (6 bases). The CDR3 is 13 residues long. Between the trimmed V and J ends, which lost 1 base and 6 bases, there was a span of 10 bases. Germline V CDR1 and CDR2: SGHTA, FQGNSA. Written as DNA, the CDR3 is TGTGCCAGCAGCTTAGGGGGGCCGGTCGAGCAGTACTTC. This sequence encodes CASSLGGPVEQYF.

This clonotype showed up many times. This chain uses TRBV27 with TRBJ2-5; D gene ambiguous. Trimming pared 6 bases from V and 9 bases from J, leaving 14 bases between. From germline, CDR1 is MNHEY and CDR2 SMNVEV (reference sequence). CDR3 length: 12 residues. The CDR3 loop reads CASRTIIRPQYF. The CDR3, as DNA: TGTGCCAGCAGGACGATAATCCGGCCCCAGTACTTC.

This clonotype appeared once. The chain links TRBV7-9 to TRBJ1-1; possible D gene TRBD1, 6 bases. Between the trimmed V and J ends, which lost 5 bases and 6 bases, there was a span of 13 bases. The CDR3 has 13 amino acids. Germline V CDR1 and CDR2: SEHNR, FQNEAQ (reference sequence). The CDR3 is CASSVLQGAEAFF. The DNA of the CDR3 is TGTGCCAGCAGCGTACTACAGGGAGCTGAAGCTTTCTTT.

The chain employs TRBV6-6 and TRBJ1-1; D gene ambiguous. The length of the CDR3 is 12 residues. V was shortened by 6 bases and J by 0 bases, with 5 bases between the two germline ends. Germline-derived CDR1 and CDR2 are MNHNY and SVGAGI (reference sequence). The CDR3, as DNA: TGTGCCAGCAGCGGAGTGAACACTGAAGCTTTCTTT. Translated: CASSGVNTEAFF.

Comments on this clonotype: This may arise from a read error, as a much more abundant clone is one base away. This CDR3 fails to terminate in the conserved phenylalanine or tryptophan, so it likely reflects a read error. This chain connects TRBV12-3 or TRBV12-4 to TRBJ1-1, with 7 nucleotides matching TRBD1. The trim removed 6 bases at V and 5 bases at J, leaving 9 bases unmatched. This CDR3 comprises 14 residues. CDR3 DNA sequence: TGTGCCAGCAGCACCGTCAGGGGGGAGACTGAAGCTTTCCTT. It translates to CASSTVRGETEAFL.

Ten or more counts support this clonotype. The chain is built from TRBV7-9 and TRBJ2-3, with 10 bases fitting TRBD1. This CDR3 has 17 amino acids. The ends lost 5 bases at V and 2 bases at J; junction bases unmatched: 10. Germline-derived CDR1 and CDR2 are SEHNR and FQNEAQ (reference sequence). CDR3: CASSTGTGVHNTDTQYF. DNA of the CDR3: TGTGCCAGCAGCACGGGGACAGGGGTACACAACACAGATACGCAGTATTTT.

About this clonotype: Given a much more abundant clone one base away, this may be a read error. The chain joins TRBV6-5 to TRBJ1-2; a weak D match, TRBD1 (5 bases). Between the trimmed V and J ends, which lost 4 bases and 2 bases, there was a span of 8 bases. The length of the CDR3 is 13 residues. Germline V CDR1 and CDR2: MNHEY, SVGAGI. Here the CDR3 reads CASSLQVNYGYTF. DNA for the CDR3: TGTGCCAGCAGTTTACAGGTGAACTATGGCTACACCTTC.